The next 18 T cell receptor beta chains were all read from a single sample in a study of cytomegalovirus exposure and HLA in healthy donors. PCR amplification relied on 60 Vbeta primers (plus 13 Jbeta primers). Sequencing used immunoSEQ multiplex PCR; TCRdb keeps in-frame clones, though not all of them. The sample has 200,000 or so clones; over 75% are singletons. Sample: PBMCs. These receptors were obtained from a girl under three years old in good health and CMV-seronegative.

This chain joins TRBV4-1 and TRBJ1-6; 8 bases agree with TRBD1. The junction had 10 bases not matched to a gene; V was cut back by 5 bases and J by 7 bases. The germline V gene has CDR1 MGHRA and CDR2 YSYEKL. The CDR3 extends over 16 amino acids. The CDR3 reads CASSYIGPGGNSPLHF. Written as DNA, the CDR3 is TGCGCCAGCAGCTACATAGGGCCAGGGGGCAATTCACCCCTCCACTTT.

This clone was found a few times. This sequence joins TRBV7-9 and TRBJ1-1; no firm D call. Between the trimmed V and J ends, which lost 2 bases and 0 bases, there was a span of 7 bases. The CDR3 is 14 amino acids. Germline loops: CDR1 SEHNR, CDR2 FQNEAQ (reference sequence). The DNA of the CDR3 is TGTGCCAGCAGCTTAAGGAGCTTGAACACTGAAGCTTTCTTT. Its protein is CASSLRSLNTEAFF.

The chain uses TRBV30 and TRBJ2-7; tentatively, D is TRBD2 (7 bases). Germline V lookup: CDR1 GTSNPN, CDR2 SVGIG (reference sequence). The V and J ends lost 5 bases and 0 bases respectively, with 11 bases between them. This CDR3 is 13 amino acids long. CDR3 in amino acids: CAWGGANSYEQYF. The CDR3 nucleotides are TGTGCCTGGGGGGGGGCTAACTCCTACGAGCAGTACTTC.

The chain combines TRBV15 with TRBJ1-6; D may be TRBD1 (5 bases). This CDR3 region has 16 residues. Germline lookup yields CDR1 LNHNV and CDR2 YYDKDF (reference sequence). Between the trimmed V and J ends, which lost 5 bases and 1 base, there was a span of 12 bases. The chain's CDR3 is CATSRRAGSYNSPLHF. CDR3 bases: TGTGCCACCAGCCGCAGGGCGGGGTCCTATAATTCACCCCTCCACTTT.

The rearrangement joins TRBV6-5 to TRBJ1-6, with a tentative D call TRBD1 (5 bases). Germline V lookup: CDR1 MNHEY, CDR2 SVGAGI. Trimming stripped 3 bases from V and 4 bases from J, with 7 bases between. The CDR3 has 14 residues. CDR3 DNA: TGTGCCAGCAGTTATCAGGGATATAATTCACCCCTCCACTTT. This codes for CASSYQGYNSPLHF.

The V and J genes are TRBV27 and TRBJ2-7; D is perhaps TRBD1 (6 bases). Germline assignment: CDR1 MNHEY and CDR2 SMNVEV (reference sequence). The CDR3 has 13 amino acids. V was trimmed by 5 bases and J by 0 bases, leaving 8 bases between them. CDR3: CASSGTNSYEQYF. DNA for the CDR3: TGTGCCAGCAGTGGGACAAACTCCTACGAGCAGTACTTC.

The CDR3 here is CASTLTGNNSPLHF. The CDR3, as DNA: TGTGCCAGTACCCTGACAGGGAATAATTCACCCCTCCACTTT. The rearrangement joins TRBV19 to TRBJ1-6; 7 bases agree with TRBD1. The V gene's germline CDR1 is LNHDA and CDR2 SQIVND (reference sequence). Trimming took 7 bases from V and 5 from J; bases not matched to a gene: 5. This CDR3 is built from 14 residues.

Only one count was recorded for this clone. The rearrangement links TRBV4-1 to TRBJ2-7; 10 positions match TRBD1. The CDR3 contains 17 residues. Germline CDR1 and CDR2: MGHRA and YSYEKL. The V gene end was trimmed by 3 bases and the J gene end by 4 bases; junction bases not matched to a gene: 12. The CDR3 protein is CASSQVQDGTGVYEQYF. The CDR3 DNA is TGCGCCAGCAGCCAGGTCCAAGACGGGACAGGGGTATACGAGCAGTACTTC.

This clone was observed a few times. This chain uses TRBV29-1 with TRBJ2-1; 14 bases are a match to TRBD2. The CDR3 sequence is 13 residues long. J was trimmed by 12 bases and V by 7 bases; bases with no gene match: 8. Germline V lookup: CDR1 SQVTM, CDR2 ANQGSEA. The CDR3 region has the DNA TGCAGCGGGGGGACTAGCGGGAGAATTCCGCAGTTCTTC. It yields the protein CSGGTSGRIPQFF.

The chain carries TRBV10-3 and TRBJ1-1; 8 bases fit TRBD1. With 6 bases clipped from V and 5 bases from J, the junction kept 5 bases outside the gene matches. Germline V gene sequence: CDR1 ENHRY, CDR2 SYGVKD. This CDR3 region has 13 residues. The CDR3: CAISRDRFTEAFF. The CDR3 DNA follows: TGTGCCATCAGCCGGGACAGGTTTACTGAAGCTTTCTTT.

This chain joins TRBV6-6 and TRBJ1-2; possible D gene TRBD1, 5 bases. The CDR3 is 15 residues long. From germline, CDR1 is MNHNY and CDR2 SVGAGI (reference sequence). With 7 bases removed from V and 1 base from J, the gap between germline ends came to 16 bases. CDR3 DNA: TGTGCCAGCATAGGTTGGGGCCCCGATAACTATGGCTACACCTTC. Amino acids: CASIGWGPDNYGYTF.

The rearrangement links TRBV7-9 to TRBJ1-5, with D unresolved. V dropped 6 bases and J dropped 5 bases, with 8 bases sitting between them. The CDR3 consists of 12 residues. The germline V gene has CDR1 SEHNR and CDR2 FQNEAQ (reference sequence). CDR3 in DNA: TGTGCCAGCAGTCTCCCGGATCAGCCCCAGCATTTT. This gives the protein CASSLPDQPQHF.

V is TRBV6-5 and J is TRBJ2-2; TRBD2 aligns across 12 bases. The CDR3 is made up of 15 amino acids. CDR1 and CDR2 (germline): MNHEY, SVGAGI. V lost 2 bases to trimming and J lost 6 bases; unmatched junction nucleotides: 1. The CDR3 loop reads CASSYRTSGAGELFF. CDR3 nucleotides: TGTGCCAGCAGTTACCGGACTAGCGGGGCCGGGGAGCTGTTTTTT.

This clone was detected only a few times. J is TRBJ2-7 and V is TRBV19; weak D call: TRBD1 (6 bases). CDR1 and CDR2 (germline): LNHDA, SQIVND (reference sequence). The CDR3 is 14 amino acids. Trimming left V 5 bases short and J 3 bases short, with 14 bases between. The CDR3 region is CASSPQDRYYEQYF. The CDR3 region has the DNA TGTGCCAGTAGTCCACAGGACAGATACTACGAGCAGTACTTC.

The J gene is TRBJ2-1, the V gene TRBV25-1, with unresolved D. The V end was cut by 2 bases, the J end by 7 bases, with 3 bases between. In germline, CDR1 is MGHDK, CDR2 SYGVNS. The CDR3 covers 11 residues. The CDR3 DNA reads as TGTGCCAGCAGTGAAGTAAATGAGCAGTTCTTC. Protein sequence: CASSEVNEQFF.

The CDR3 region is CASSLSRGDTEAFF. The CDR3 region has the DNA TGTGCCAGCAGTTTATCGCGGGGAGACACTGAAGCTTTCTTT. The chain employs TRBV27 and TRBJ1-1; D remains ambiguous. CDR1 is MNHEY, CDR2 SMNVEV, per germline (reference sequence). V lost 0 bases, J lost 3 bases, and 8 bases lay in between. CDR3 length: 14 amino acids.

The V gene is TRBV5-1, the J gene TRBJ2-7, with 7 bases that match TRBD2. CDR1 and CDR2 (germline): SGHRS, YFSETQ. The V and J ends lost 4 bases and 0 bases, in that order; junction bases with no gene match: 10. The CDR3 runs to 16 residues. This CDR3 is CASSPVGGSHSYEQYF. The CDR3, as DNA: TGCGCCAGCAGCCCGGTCGGGGGGTCCCACTCCTACGAGCAGTACTTC.

This chain uses TRBV14 with TRBJ1-4; D is unresolved. This CDR3 spans 18 amino acids. Germline V gene data show CDR1 as SGHDN and CDR2 as FVKESK. The ends were cut back, 2 bases at V and 4 bases at J, with 20 bases in the middle. In DNA, the CDR3 is TGTGCCAGCAGCCAAACCCCCGATTCCTCTAGATATAATGAAAAACTGTTTTTT. Its translation is CASSQTPDSSRYNEKLFF.